The rows below give T cell receptor beta chains drawn from one sample of a study of blood T cell repertoires in COVID-19. Data came from immunoSEQ multiplex PCR; TCRdb stores just in-frame clones and leaves some out. The table lists about 410,000 clones, just over 85% of them singletons, with over 1.1% in the top ten. Source material: peripheral blood. These receptors originate from a woman between 25 and 40 years old with active or convalescent COVID-19. The conserved cysteine and the conserved F or W are not part of the CDR3 here.

cdr3_aa j_call v_call
ASSQTMNTEAF TRBJ1-1 TRBV7-7
ASSWGTVVQETQY TRBJ2-5 TRBV5-1
ARGTRETEAF TRBJ1-1 TRBV12-2
ASSSGGQGSYEQY TRBJ2-7 TRBV7-9
ASSPRLGARTLSYEQY TRBJ2-7 TRBV21-1
ARIGTGNAYEQY TRBJ2-7 TRBV19
ASSHGVRTEAF TRBJ1-1 TRBV3-1/TRBV3-2
ASSRGGNVLT TRBJ2-6 TRBV11-2
ASSPLDRSAYEQY TRBJ2-7 TRBV27
ASSRTGGQPQH TRBJ1-5 TRBV6-5
ASSYRDRFPIYGYT TRBJ1-2 TRBV6-5
ASTQVEAF TRBJ1-1 TRBV6-5
ASSETTGGDAF TRBJ1-1 TRBV10-1
ASSIDQRGGTKTGTQY TRBJ2-3 TRBV19
ASSSGRLAGGGDEQF TRBJ2-1 TRBV7-8
ASSWGGRANTEAF TRBJ1-1 TRBV6-6
ASSLTLRDRAGYT TRBJ1-2 TRBV4-1
ASSLYLAGGTPDTQY TRBJ2-3 TRBV10-1
ASSTGTSTDTQY TRBJ2-3 TRBV2
ASSQEAAHEAF TRBJ1-1 TRBV3-1/TRBV3-2
ASSPGQGLTEAF TRBJ1-1 TRBV5-1
ASSPLRASNYGYT TRBJ1-2 TRBV6-5
ASSHEVPDLREKLF TRBJ1-4 TRBV3-1/TRBV3-2
ASSPQGTAGYEQY TRBJ2-7 TRBV9
ASSPLGADTEAF TRBJ1-1 TRBV5-1
ASSHRQGGGNQPQH TRBJ1-5 TRBV3-1/TRBV3-2
ASSLAQVVAGVNEQF TRBJ2-1 TRBV5-1
ASCTGTGTNEQF TRBJ2-1 TRBV18
ASRSPGQGYGYT TRBJ1-2 TRBV11-2
ASSPSGNEQF TRBJ2-1 TRBV18
ATEQGNEQF TRBJ2-1 TRBV10-3
ASSFLTSGGRDEQY TRBJ2-7 TRBV5-4
ASSKGCGDGRIHEQY TRBJ2-7 TRBV21-1
ASLGGIDTGELF TRBJ2-2 TRBV5-1
ASNPTGLETQY TRBJ2-5 TRBV6-5
ASSSQGAVGYT TRBJ1-2 TRBV7-9
ASSPPGGYGNTIY TRBJ1-3 TRBV18
ASSFPGADTQY TRBJ2-3 TRBV7-8
SAPGQETQY TRBJ2-5 TRBV20-1
ASSYSYVEVSDTQY TRBJ2-3 TRBV6-2/TRBV6-3
ASSMTGNTGELF TRBJ2-2 TRBV19
ASSISGGKSYEQY TRBJ2-7 TRBV19
ASSRTDQPQH TRBJ1-5 TRBV12-3/TRBV12-4
ASSLDPSGSYEQY TRBJ2-7 TRBV7-6
ASSTTGVEAF TRBJ1-1 TRBV5-1
ASSQMSSGSSYEQY TRBJ2-7 TRBV3-1/TRBV3-2
ASSLARTSGYNEQF TRBJ2-1 TRBV5-1
ASSLRREIDTGELF TRBJ2-2 TRBV5-4
ASSEAWTGGSYEQY TRBJ2-7 TRBV10-1